The 29 T cell receptor beta chains presented below share a single source sample, sequenced in a study of early T cells in non-severe SARS-CoV-2 infection. TCRdb reprocessed the 5' RACE reads via MiXCR and lists one record per CDR3 protein. The sample lists roughly 88,000 distinct CDR3 sequences, less than 15% occurring once. The material sequenced was whole blood. These receptors all come from an adult who was a healthcare worker with PCR-confirmed SARS-CoV-2 infection or an uninfected control (not recorded which).

The gene calls are TRBV20-1 and TRBJ2-2, with D perhaps assigned TRBD1 or TRBD2 (5 bases each). The germline V gene encodes CDR1 DFQATT and CDR2 SNEGSKA (reference sequence). Trimming removed 3 bases at V and 7 bases at J, with 18 bases between. The CDR3 runs to 15 residues. The CDR3 nucleotides read TGCAGTGCTAGCGCCGGAGGACAAGTTAACGGGGAGCTGTTTTTT. The encoded protein is CSASAGGQVNGELFF.

This clonotype was recorded a few times. This chain joins TRBV6-2 or TRBV6-3 and TRBJ2-1, with D tentatively TRBD2 (5 bases). CDR3 length: 12 amino acids. V lost 1 base to trimming and J lost 9 bases, with 7 bases between them. Germline V CDR1 and CDR2: MNHEY, SVGEGT. CDR3 sequence (DNA): TGTGCCAGCAGTTACTTTAGCGTTGAGCAGTTCTTC. The encoded protein is CASSYFSVEQFF.

V usage is TRBV7-8 and J usage is TRBJ1-1, with TRBD1 identical over 8 bases. The J segment lost 0 bases and the V segment lost 10 bases, leaving 10 bases of the junction unmatched. The CDR3 sequence is 15 residues long. From germline, CDR1 is SGHVS and CDR2 FQNEAQ. The CDR3 coding sequence is TGTGCCACCAGGAGCACAGGGGGATTGAACACTGAAGCTTTCTTT. Translating it yields CATRSTGGLNTEAFF.

This clonotype came up many times. V gene TRBV6-2 or TRBV6-3 combines with J gene TRBJ1-5; 9 nucleotides match TRBD1. This CDR3 is built from 14 residues. Unmatched junction bases numbered 4, after V lost 4 bases and J lost 6 bases. Per the germline V gene, CDR1 is MNHEY and CDR2 is SVGEGT. The CDR3 here is CASSFGQGSQPQHF. CDR3 in DNA: TGTGCCAGCAGTTTCGGACAGGGGAGTCAGCCCCAGCATTTT.

This clonotype was seen a handful of times. The chain has TRBV2 and TRBJ2-1; D gene ambiguous. The germline CDR1 and CDR2 sequences are SNHLY and FYNNEI. The CDR3 sequence is 15 residues long. V lost 3 bases to trimming and J lost 1 base, with 10 bases between them. Here the CDR3 reads CASSDWVSSYNEQFF. The CDR3 nucleotides read TGTGCCAGCAGTGACTGGGTTTCGTCCTACAATGAGCAGTTCTTC.

This clonotype was observed a few times. The chain joins TRBV12-3 or TRBV12-4 to TRBJ1-1; D might be TRBD1 (6 bases). Trimming removed 6 bases from V and 2 bases from J, with 13 bases in between. This CDR3 is built from 14 residues. CDR3 sequence: CASRPGQTNTEAFF. The CDR3 coding sequence is TGTGCCAGCAGACCGGGACAAACCAACACTGAAGCTTTCTTT.

This clonotype was detected many times. The V and J genes are TRBV28 and TRBJ2-3, with 7 bases that match TRBD1. Trimming cost V 9 bases and J 2 bases; bases outside gene matches: 14. The germline CDR1 and CDR2 sequences are MDHEN and SYDVKM. This CDR3 is built from 16 residues. The CDR3 sequence: CASRQSGTALTDTQYF. Here the CDR3 DNA reads TGTGCCAGTCGGCAGTCCGGGACAGCCCTCACAGATACGCAGTATTTT.

The chain uses TRBV14 and TRBJ2-2; the D gene is possibly TRBD1 (5 bases). V was shortened by 1 base and J by 7 bases, with 13 bases between the two germline ends. The CDR3 is 15 residues long. Germline CDR1 reads SGHDN; CDR2 reads FVKESK. The CDR3: CASSQVSGIGGELFF. CDR3 coding DNA: TGTGCCAGCAGCCAAGTGTCAGGGATTGGCGGGGAGCTGTTTTTT.

This clonotype was observed a few times. One junction end disagrees with the germline gene, perhaps due to a read error. The chain employs TRBV2 and TRBJ2-7; 9 nucleotides line up with TRBD1. CDR3 length equals 18 residues. Per germline, CDR1 SNHLY and CDR2 FYNNEI. The CDR3 loop reads CVSSLVPGQGSSSYEQYF. The CDR3 DNA is TGTGTCAGCAGTCTTGTCCCGGGACAGGGCTCAAGCTCCTACGAGCAGTACTTC.

The chain links TRBV20-1 to TRBJ1-4; TRBD1 matches at 8 bases. The CDR3 consists of 15 residues. V was clipped by 5 bases and J by 2 bases; unmatched bases: 7. The germline V gene encodes CDR1 DFQATT and CDR2 SNEGSKA (reference sequence). The CDR3 coding sequence is TGCAGTGCTCGACAGGGGTTGATCACTAATGAAAAACTGTTTTTT. Amino acid sequence: CSARQGLITNEKLFF.

This clonotype has a handful of counts. The chain recombines TRBV3-1 with TRBJ1-1; 7 positions match TRBD1. The CDR3 is 14 residues long. From germline, CDR1 is LGHDT and CDR2 YNNKEL (reference sequence). Trimming removed 4 bases from V and 2 bases from J; junction bases left unmatched: 4. CDR3 nucleotide sequence: TGTGCCAGCAGCCCGAGACAGGGTAACACTGAAGCTTTCTTT. This gives the protein CASSPRQGNTEAFF.

This clonotype was seen a few times. V usage is TRBV7-2 and J usage is TRBJ2-3; D unresolved. The germline V gene encodes CDR1 SGHTA and CDR2 FQGNSA. The V and J ends lost 5 bases and 0 bases respectively, with 6 bases between them. The CDR3 runs to 13 residues. The CDR3 nucleotides read TGTGCCAGCAGCAAGGGAAGCACAGATACGCAGTATTTT. Translation: CASSKGSTDTQYF.

The chain employs TRBV28 and TRBJ2-7; D possibly corresponds to TRBD2 (5 bases). This CDR3 has 13 amino acids. The germline V gene has CDR1 MDHEN and CDR2 SYDVKM. V lost 3 bases to trimming and J lost 0 bases, with 6 bases between them. CDR3 in amino acids: CASSLGSSYEQYF. The DNA of the CDR3 is TGTGCCAGCAGTTTGGGGAGCTCCTACGAGCAGTACTTC.

The chain links TRBV7-9 to TRBJ1-6, with TRBD1 matching 9 bases. V lost 4 bases, J lost 7 bases, and 5 bases stayed unmatched. Looked up from germline, CDR1 is SEHNR and CDR2 is FQNEAQ (reference sequence). The CDR3 covers 15 residues. This chain's CDR3 is CASSWETGGNSPLHF. In DNA form, the CDR3 reads TGTGCCAGCAGCTGGGAGACAGGGGGAAATTCACCCCTCCACTTT.

The V gene is TRBV3-1, the J gene TRBJ1-2; a weak D match, TRBD1 (6 bases). The germline V gene encodes CDR1 LGHDT and CDR2 YNNKEL (reference sequence). The germline V and J ends were trimmed by 1 base and 8 bases, with 11 bases remaining between them. There are 13 residues in the CDR3. The CDR3 protein is CASSQGDTGGYTF. The CDR3 bases are TGTGCCAGCAGCCAAGGGGACACAGGAGGCTACACCTTC.

The chain couples TRBV27 to TRBJ2-7; tentatively, D is TRBD2 (7 bases). Germline V gene sequence: CDR1 MNHEY, CDR2 SMNVEV (reference sequence). Trimming cost V 3 bases and J 4 bases, with 10 bases left between them. This CDR3 comprises 13 residues. The CDR3 nucleotides are TGTGCCAGCAGTTTGGGGGGGCGGTACGAGCAGTACTTC. Amino acid sequence: CASSLGGRYEQYF.

In DNA form, the CDR3 reads TGCGCCAGTAGGAGGACAGGGGACACCGGGGAGCTGTTTTTT. Translated: CASRRTGDTGELFF. The gene calls are TRBV10-1 and TRBJ2-2, with 9 bases fitting TRBD1. This CDR3 has 14 amino acids. Germline CDR1 WNHNN, CDR2 SYGVQD (reference sequence). The J segment lost 3 bases and the V segment lost 9 bases, leaving 5 bases of the junction unmatched.

The chain combines TRBV3-1 with TRBJ1-1; D may be TRBD1 (6 bases). V lost 3 bases and J 4 bases, leaving 12 bases between the germline ends. The CDR3 length is 14 residues. Per germline, CDR1 LGHDT and CDR2 YNNKEL (reference sequence). The CDR3 loop reads CASSHRDRRTEAFF. The CDR3 nucleotides are TGTGCCAGCAGCCACCGAGACAGGCGCACTGAAGCTTTCTTT.

On this clonotype: This CDR3 fails to terminate in the conserved phenylalanine or tryptophan, so it likely reflects a read error. V is TRBV11-2 and J is TRBJ2-1, with TRBD2 matching over 8 bases. V shed 0 bases, J shed 5 bases, and the junction held 3 bases outside the gene matches. Germline CDR1 reads SGHAT; CDR2 reads FQNNGV. There are 15 residues in the CDR3. The CDR3 bases are TGTGCCAGCAGCTTAGACCAGCGGGGGAACAATGAGCAGTTCTCC. As protein: CASSLDQRGNNEQFS.

This chain links TRBV11-2 with TRBJ1-2; no clear D. In germline, CDR1 is SGHAT, CDR2 FQNNGV. Trimming pared 5 bases from V and 4 bases from J, leaving 8 bases between. This CDR3 is 12 amino acids long. The CDR3 coding sequence is TGTGCCAGCAGCCTTCCCTCCTATGGCTACACCTTC. This sequence encodes CASSLPSYGYTF.

The chain couples TRBV28 to TRBJ2-2; D gene unclear. The length of the CDR3 is 15 residues. V was shortened by 4 bases and J by 2 bases, with 11 bases between the two germline ends. Germline lookup yields CDR1 MDHEN and CDR2 SYDVKM. The CDR3 nucleotides are TGTGCCAGCAGTTCCTATTCGCCCAACACCGGGGAGCTGTTTTTT. This codes for CASSSYSPNTGELFF.

This sequence joins TRBV20-1 and TRBJ2-1, with 10 bases aligning to TRBD2. The CDR3 has 14 amino acids. Germline V gene lookup returns CDR1 DFQATT and CDR2 SNEGSKA (reference sequence). The trim removed 5 bases at V and 3 bases at J, leaving 4 bases unmatched. The CDR3 DNA reads as TGCAGTGCTGTAGCGGGGGGAGGCTACAATGAGCAGTTCTTC. Its translation is CSAVAGGGYNEQFF.

This clonotype was seen more than once but under ten times. The rearrangement joins TRBV10-3 to TRBJ1-1; a possible D gene is TRBD1 (5 bases). The CDR3 runs 14 residues. V gave up 3 bases and J gave up 5 bases, with 13 bases separating them. CDR1 and CDR2 (germline): ENHRY, SYGVKD. CDR3: CAISEQEGSTEAFF. CDR3 nucleotide sequence: TGTGCCATCAGTGAACAAGAGGGGAGTACTGAAGCTTTCTTT.

This rearrangement joins TRBV6-5 to TRBJ2-2; D not certain. Trimming shortened V by 0 bases and J by 1 base, and 9 bases separated the two germline ends. The CDR3 has 16 amino acids. From germline, CDR1 is MNHEY and CDR2 SVGAGI. The CDR3 region is CASSYSTSGNTGELFF. CDR3 sequence (DNA): TGTGCCAGCAGTTACTCGACATCAGGGAACACCGGGGAGCTGTTTTTT.

The chain links TRBV27 to TRBJ1-1; TRBD1 aligns across 8 bases. This CDR3 comprises 14 residues. Germline V CDR1 and CDR2: MNHEY, SMNVEV (reference sequence). With V trimmed by 5 bases and J by 4 bases, 6 bases remained unmatched. In DNA, the CDR3 is TGTGCCAGCAGTCCGGACAGGGTTATCACTGAAGCTTTCTTT. Encoded protein: CASSPDRVITEAFF.

The chain couples TRBV12-3 or TRBV12-4 to TRBJ2-4; no clear D gene. Trimming left V 6 bases short and J 0 bases short, with 6 bases between. The CDR3 covers 13 residues. The CDR3 protein is CASRGIAKNIQYF. In DNA form, the CDR3 reads TGTGCCAGCAGGGGCATAGCCAAAAACATTCAGTACTTC.

The chain carries TRBV6-2 or TRBV6-3 and TRBJ2-7; D possibly uses TRBD1 or TRBD2 (5 bases each). CDR1 is MNHEY, CDR2 SVGEGT, per germline. Trimming cost V 2 bases and J 2 bases, with 10 bases left between them. This CDR3 spans 14 amino acids. Here the CDR3 DNA reads TGTGCCAGCAGTTACCGGGACGGAGCCTACGAGCAGTACTTC. Protein: CASSYRDGAYEQYF.

In its sample, this clonotype was seen a few times. The germline gene is not matched at one end of the junction; a read error may be the cause. The chain uses TRBV11-2 and TRBJ1-6, with D possibly matching TRBD1 (5 bases). This CDR3 is built from 16 residues. The germline V gene encodes CDR1 SGHAT and CDR2 FQNNGV. The CDR3 nucleotides are TGCGCCAGCAGCTTTTCAGGGTTAGGCAATAATTCACCCCTCCACTTT. Translating it yields CASSFSGLGNNSPLHF.

The V gene is TRBV29-1, the J gene TRBJ2-7, with TRBD1 as a possible D gene (6 bases). The ends were cut back, 3 bases at V and 5 bases at J, with 14 bases in the middle. This CDR3 comprises 13 residues. Germline V gene data show CDR1 as SQVTM and CDR2 as ANQGSEA. As DNA, the CDR3 is TGCAGCGTTGACTCAGGGGAGAGGGACGAGCAGTACTTC. Protein product: CSVDSGERDEQYF.